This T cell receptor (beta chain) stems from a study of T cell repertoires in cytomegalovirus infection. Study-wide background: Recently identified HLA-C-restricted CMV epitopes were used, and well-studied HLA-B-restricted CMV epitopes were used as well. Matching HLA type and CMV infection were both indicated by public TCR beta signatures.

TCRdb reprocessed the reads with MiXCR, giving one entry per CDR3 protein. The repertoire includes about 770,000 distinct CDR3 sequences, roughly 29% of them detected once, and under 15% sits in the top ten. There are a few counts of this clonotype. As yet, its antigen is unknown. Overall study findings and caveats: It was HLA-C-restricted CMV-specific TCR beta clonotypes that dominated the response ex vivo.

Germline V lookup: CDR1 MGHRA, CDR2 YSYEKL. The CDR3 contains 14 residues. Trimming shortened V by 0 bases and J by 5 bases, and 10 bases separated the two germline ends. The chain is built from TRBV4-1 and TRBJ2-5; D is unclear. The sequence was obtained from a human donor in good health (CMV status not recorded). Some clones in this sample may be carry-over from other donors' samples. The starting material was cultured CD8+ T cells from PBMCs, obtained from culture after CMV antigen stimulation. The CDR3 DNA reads TGCGCCAGCAGCCAAGAGGACGGATGGGAGACCCAGTACTTC. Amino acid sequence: CASSQEDGWETQYF.